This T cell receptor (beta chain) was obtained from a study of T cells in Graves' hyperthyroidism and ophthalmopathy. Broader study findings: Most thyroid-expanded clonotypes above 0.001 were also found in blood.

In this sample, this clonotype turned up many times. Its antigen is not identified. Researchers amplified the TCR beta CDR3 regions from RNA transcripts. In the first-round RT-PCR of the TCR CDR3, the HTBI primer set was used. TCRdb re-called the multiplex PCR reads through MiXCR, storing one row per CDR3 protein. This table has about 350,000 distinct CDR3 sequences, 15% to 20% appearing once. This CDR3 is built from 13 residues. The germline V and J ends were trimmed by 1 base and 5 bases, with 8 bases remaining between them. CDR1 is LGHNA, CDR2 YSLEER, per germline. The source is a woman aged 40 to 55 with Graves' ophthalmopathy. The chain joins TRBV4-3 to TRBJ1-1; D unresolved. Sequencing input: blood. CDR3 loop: CASSQGIRTEAFF. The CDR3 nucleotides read TGCGCCAGCAGCCAAGGAATCAGAACTGAAGCTTTCTTT.